Shown below are 30 T cell receptor beta chains from a single sample sequenced in a study of T cells after posttransplantation cyclophosphamide (TCRdb year 2016). The library was made by the immunoSEQ multiplex PCR assay. The immuneACCESS repertoire file appears here via TCRdb, limited to in-frame rearrangements. These files lack a portion of the clones; in checked studies, under half of the deficit traces to unresolved V genes, and the cause of the others is not known. The sample features some 43,000 clones, and none is a singleton. About 2.2% of the sample is in the top ten clones. Material for sequencing was PBMCs. The source of these receptors is a man aged 35 to 55 in good health, CMV-negative, and a related stem cell transplant donor.

This clone was counted many times. The chain carries TRBV9 and TRBJ2-7, with D possibly matching TRBD2 (5 bases). Looked up from germline, CDR1 is SGDLS and CDR2 is YYNGEE. CDR3 length: 15 residues. With 4 bases removed from V and 1 base from J, the gap between germline ends came to 15 bases. The CDR3 here is CASSPSGINSYEQYF. CDR3 DNA sequence: TGTGCCAGCAGCCCCTCCGGGATAAATTCCTACGAGCAGTACTTC.

This clone was seen ten or more times. CDR3 region: CAISERDRATDTQYF. For the CDR3, the DNA is TGTGCCATCAGTGAACGGGACAGGGCCACAGATACGCAGTATTTT. The V gene is TRBV10-3, the J gene TRBJ2-3, with 9 bases fitting TRBD1. Germline trimming cut 3 bases from V and 2 bases from J; bases unmatched to any gene: 3. This CDR3 has 15 amino acids. Germline CDR1 is ENHRY and CDR2 is SYGVKD.

In this sample, this clone turned up a few times. The V call is TRBV4-1, the J call TRBJ2-5; TRBD2 aligns across 7 bases. With the DNA end fitting TRBJ2-7 better, the J assignment may be wrong. This CDR3 region has 15 residues. Per germline, CDR1 MGHRA and CDR2 YSYEKL. The chain's CDR3 is CASSQGERGFYEQYF. The CDR3 bases are TGCGCCAGCAGCCAAGGGGAGCGGGGCTTTTACGAGCAGTACTTC.

This clone was picked up many times. The rearrangement joins TRBV19 to TRBJ1-2, with no clear D. The CDR3 has 15 amino acids. V was shortened by 10 bases and J by 3 bases, with 21 bases between the two germline ends. Per the germline V gene, CDR1 is LNHDA and CDR2 is SQIVND (reference sequence). The CDR3 region is CATLLTPERDYGYTF. The CDR3 DNA is TGTGCCACCCTACTCACACCCGAACGGGACTATGGCTACACCTTC. Combining the CDR3 with reference TRBV19 and TRBJ1-2 gives the whole variable domain DGGITQSPKYLFRKEGQNVTLSCEQNLNHDAMYWYRQDPGQGLRLIYYSQIVNDFQKGDIAEGYSVSREKKESFPLTVTSAQKNPTAFYLCATLLTPERDYGYTFGSGTRLTVV.

This clone was observed many times. The chain combines TRBV7-3 with TRBJ2-3; no clear D. V gave up 0 bases and J gave up 2 bases, with 6 bases separating them. Germline V gives CDR1 SGHTA, CDR2 FQGTGA. The CDR3 sequence is 14 residues long. The CDR3 loop reads CASSLTSLTDTQYF. The CDR3 nucleotides read TGTGCCAGCAGCTTAACCTCTCTCACAGATACGCAGTATTTT.

This clone was detected many times. The chain links TRBV2 to TRBJ2-5; 7 bases map to TRBD2. With 7 bases clipped from V and 4 bases from J, the junction kept 9 bases outside the gene matches. The CDR3 has 14 residues. Per the germline V gene, CDR1 is SNHLY and CDR2 is FYNNEI. This chain's CDR3 is CASMVVTGGETQYF. As DNA, the CDR3 is TGTGCCAGCATGGTCGTAACGGGAGGAGAGACCCAGTACTTC.

The CDR3 region has the DNA TGTGCCAGCAGTGGGGGGGGAGGCACTGAAGCTTTCTTT. It codes for CASSGGGGTEAFF. The genes are TRBV25-1 and TRBJ1-1; D may be TRBD1 (5 bases). The CDR3 has 13 residues. Germline loops: CDR1 MGHDK, CDR2 SYGVNS. V was pared by 4 bases and J by 4 bases, with 10 bases between.

This clone was counted ten times or more. This sequence joins TRBV4-1 and TRBJ2-3; a weak D match, TRBD2 (6 bases). V shed 1 base and J shed 3 bases, with 17 bases lying between them. The CDR3 is 17 amino acids. Germline-derived CDR1 and CDR2 are MGHRA and YSYEKL. CDR3 loop: CASSQVTAGLLTDTQYF. The CDR3 region has the DNA TGCGCCAGCAGCCAAGTCACTGCGGGATTATTAACAGATACGCAGTATTTT.

There are many counts of this clone. The chain couples TRBV15 to TRBJ1-2; weak D call: TRBD1 (5 bases). Trimming removed 0 bases at V and 5 bases at J, with 13 bases between. Germline V gene data show CDR1 as LNHNV and CDR2 as YYDKDF (reference sequence). CDR3 length equals 15 residues. The CDR3 is CATSRDGGSPYGYTF. CDR3 bases: TGTGCCACCAGCAGAGATGGGGGGTCCCCTTATGGCTACACCTTC.

Many counts were recorded for this clone. Other DNA sequences in the same sample also yield this CDR3. The V gene is TRBV19, the J gene TRBJ2-7; D may be TRBD1 (6 bases). CDR3 length equals 13 residues. CDR1 and CDR2 (germline): LNHDA, SQIVND (reference sequence). V lost 8 bases and J lost 3, with 14 bases in between. CDR3 in amino acids: CASSAGGSYEQYF. The DNA for the CDR3 is TGTGCCAGTTCGGCTGGGGGCAGCTACGAGCAGTACTTC. Complete variable domain (other parts from reference TRBV19 and TRBJ2-7): DGGITQSPKYLFRKEGQNVTLSCEQNLNHDAMYWYRQDPGQGLRLIYYSQIVNDFQKGDIAEGYSVSREKKESFPLTVTSAQKNPTAFYLCASSAGGSYEQYFGPGTRLTVT.

V and J are TRBV7-9 and TRBJ1-6; 10 nucleotides match TRBD1. CDR1 is SEHNR, CDR2 FQNEAQ, per germline (reference sequence). The CDR3 is 16 residues long. Trimming removed 1 base from V and 6 bases from J; junction bases left unmatched: 3. Here the CDR3 reads CASSLDGTGANSPLHF. The CDR3 DNA reads TGTGCCAGCAGCTTAGACGGGACAGGGGCTAATTCACCCCTCCACTTT.

This clone came up many times. The chain employs TRBV27 and TRBJ2-7; tentative D call: TRBD1 (6 bases). The germline gives CDR1 MNHEY, CDR2 SMNVEV (reference sequence). The CDR3 runs 14 residues. V was shortened by 6 bases and J by 0 bases, with 12 bases between the two germline ends. CDR3 region: CASRFGTSSYEQYF. In DNA form, the CDR3 reads TGTGCCAGCAGATTTGGGACAAGCTCCTACGAGCAGTACTTC.

This clone was seen ten or more times. The chain recombines TRBV7-3 with TRBJ2-1; D ambiguous. V lost 3 bases, J lost 5 bases, and 14 bases lay in between. The CDR3 totals 15 residues. The germline gives CDR1 SGHTA, CDR2 FQGTGA. This CDR3 reads CASSFSQIQDNEQFF. CDR3 in DNA: TGTGCCAGCAGCTTCTCTCAGATCCAGGACAATGAGCAGTTCTTC.

Many counts were recorded for this clone. The genes are TRBV30 and TRBJ1-5; D is unclear. V was clipped by 2 bases and J by 1 base, with 6 bases between them. The CDR3 is made up of 13 amino acids. CDR1 is GTSNPN and CDR2 is SVGIG in the germline V gene (reference sequence). CDR3 residues: CAWSSESNQPQHF. CDR3 DNA sequence: TGTGCCTGGAGTAGCGAGAGCAATCAGCCCCAGCATTTT.

This clone was counted at least ten times. The chain uses TRBV10-3 and TRBJ1-3; D unresolved. The CDR3 has 15 amino acids. Germline V gene sequence: CDR1 ENHRY, CDR2 SYGVKD. The V end was cut by 0 bases, the J end by 0 bases, with 6 bases between. Here the CDR3 DNA reads TGTGCCATCAGTGAGTCGAGGGTCTCTGGAAACACCATATATTTT. This gives the protein CAISESRVSGNTIYF.

This clone occurred many times. This chain links TRBV19 with TRBJ2-5, with TRBD2 matching 8 bases. The germline V gene has CDR1 LNHDA and CDR2 SQIVND (reference sequence). After removal of 7 bases from V and 4 bases from J, the junction contained 20 bases not matched to a gene. CDR3 length equals 18 residues. CDR3 nucleotide sequence: TGTGCCAGTACTCCCAAGGGGGGACTAGGAGAAACCTTAGAGACCCAGTACTTC. It is translated as CASTPKGGLGETLETQYF. The whole variable domain, remainder taken from reference TRBV19 and TRBJ2-5, is DGGITQSPKYLFRKEGQNVTLSCEQNLNHDAMYWYRQDPGQGLRLIYYSQIVNDFQKGDIAEGYSVSREKKESFPLTVTSAQKNPTAFYLCASTPKGGLGETLETQYFGPGTRLLVL.

This clone was detected many times. This rearrangement joins TRBV5-1 to TRBJ2-4; 7 bases fit TRBD1. Germline trimming cut 4 bases from V and 9 bases from J; bases unmatched to any gene: 10. The length of the CDR3 is 14 residues. Germline V CDR1 and CDR2: SGHRS, YFSETQ. CDR3 residues: CASSIGTAGGIQYF. Written as DNA, the CDR3 is TGCGCCAGCAGCATCGGGACAGCCGGCGGCATTCAGTACTTC.

This clone was counted ten times or more. In nucleotides, the CDR3 is TGTGCCATCAGTGAAAGACAGGATAGGGCCTACGAGCAGTACTTC. Translation gives CAISERQDRAYEQYF. The chain employs TRBV10-3 and TRBJ2-7, with a possible D match to TRBD1 (6 bases). CDR1 and CDR2 (germline): ENHRY, SYGVKD. The CDR3 loop spans 15 amino acids. V was trimmed by 3 bases and J by 2 bases, leaving 14 bases between them.

This chain connects TRBV6-5 to TRBJ1-5, with D possibly being TRBD1 (5 bases). This CDR3 region has 14 residues. Germline values: CDR1 MNHEY, CDR2 SVGAGI. V was clipped by 4 bases and J by 6 bases, with 13 bases between them. The CDR3 DNA follows: TGTGCCAGCAGTTGGACCAAAGGGGCTCAGCCCCAGCATTTT. Its translation: CASSWTKGAQPQHF.

This clone has a handful of counts. The chain links TRBV2 to TRBJ1-6; D may be TRBD1 (5 bases). Between the trimmed V and J ends, which lost 0 bases and 7 bases, there was a span of 13 bases. The CDR3 extends over 16 amino acids. Germline loops: CDR1 SNHLY, CDR2 FYNNEI. This CDR3 is CASSEARTIRNSPLHF. The CDR3 DNA reads TGTGCCAGCAGTGAAGCTAGGACAATTCGAAATTCACCCCTCCACTTT.

This clone was counted at least ten times. The rearrangement joins TRBV5-1 to TRBJ2-3; 7 bases line up with TRBD2. V lost 1 base, J lost 4 bases, and 12 bases stayed unmatched. The CDR3 consists of 17 residues. Looked up from germline, CDR1 is SGHRS and CDR2 is YFSETQ. CDR3 residues: CASSLSPGGGAPDTQYF. The DNA for the CDR3 is TGCGCCAGCAGCTTGAGCCCGGGAGGAGGGGCCCCAGATACGCAGTATTTT.

This clone has ten or more counts. V is TRBV29-1 and J is TRBJ1-4; D is perhaps TRBD1 (5 bases). Germline V gene lookup returns CDR1 SQVTM and CDR2 ANQGSEA. This CDR3 is built from 13 residues. Between the trimmed V and J ends, which lost 5 bases and 7 bases, there was a span of 14 bases. This chain's CDR3 is CSVTGLEGEKLFF. The CDR3 region has the DNA TGCAGCGTTACGGGACTGGAGGGTGAAAAACTGTTTTTT. The whole variable domain, remainder taken from reference TRBV29-1 and TRBJ1-4, is SAVISQKPSRDICQRGTSLTIQCQVDSQVTMMFWYRQQPGQSLTLIATANQGSEATYESGFVIDKFPISRPNLTFSTLTVSNMSPEDSSIYLCSVTGLEGEKLFFGSGTQLSVL.

This clone has a count of ten or more. V and J are TRBV2 and TRBJ2-3; no clear D gene. Germline values: CDR1 SNHLY, CDR2 FYNNEI. This CDR3 has 11 amino acids. The V end was cut by 7 bases, the J end by 2 bases, with 4 bases between. This CDR3 reads CASTPTDTQYF. The CDR3 coding sequence is TGTGCCAGCACTCCCACAGATACGCAGTATTTT.

This clone came up many times. The genes are TRBV4-1 and TRBJ1-1; D might be TRBD1 (5 bases). The CDR3 contains 15 residues. V was shortened by 1 base and J by 2 bases, with 11 bases between the two germline ends. Germline V gives CDR1 MGHRA, CDR2 YSYEKL. The DNA of the CDR3 is TGCGCCAGCAGCCAAGTAAGGGGTATAAACACTGAAGCTTTCTTT. This sequence encodes CASSQVRGINTEAFF.

This clone was seen many times. The rearrangement links TRBV7-9 to TRBJ2-7; 9 bases align to TRBD2. The CDR3 consists of 15 residues. Germline loops: CDR1 SEHNR, CDR2 FQNEAQ (reference sequence). The V segment lost 3 bases and the J segment 3 bases; nucleotides outside the gene matches: 6. The CDR3 protein is CASSLVAGALYEQYF. The CDR3 nucleotides read TGTGCCAGCAGCTTGGTAGCGGGAGCTCTCTACGAGCAGTACTTC.

This clone was seen many times. The rearrangement links TRBV19 to TRBJ1-5, with TRBD1 matching 7 bases. V was clipped by 5 bases and J by 2 bases; unmatched bases: 6. The CDR3 has 15 residues. The germline gives CDR1 LNHDA, CDR2 SQIVND (reference sequence). DNA of the CDR3: TGTGCCAGTAGTCGACAGGGTCCTGGCAATCAGCCCCAGCATTTT. Translation: CASSRQGPGNQPQHF.

In this sample, this clone turned up many times. The chain links TRBV28 to TRBJ1-1; a weak D match, TRBD1 (6 bases). This CDR3 comprises 16 residues. Germline V CDR1 and CDR2: MDHEN, SYDVKM. V was clipped by 3 bases and J by 3 bases, with 17 bases between them. Here the CDR3 reads CASSFGGGLPYTEAFF. DNA for the CDR3: TGTGCCAGCAGTTTTGGGGGCGGGCTACCTTACACTGAAGCTTTCTTT. The complete variable domain, with remaining parts taken from reference TRBV28 and TRBJ1-1, reads DVKVTQSSRYLVKRTGEKVFLECVQDMDHENMFWYRQDPGLGLRLIYFSYDVKMKEKGDIPEGYSVSREKKERFSLILESASTNQTSMYLCASSFGGGLPYTEAFFGQGTRLTVV.

This clone was recorded at least ten times. The rearrangement links TRBV7-9 to TRBJ1-4; 7 bases are shared with TRBD1. The ends lost 1 base at V and 11 bases at J; junction bases unmatched: 22. This CDR3 comprises 19 residues. Per the germline V gene, CDR1 is SEHNR and CDR2 is FQNEAQ (reference sequence). In DNA, the CDR3 is TGTGCCAGCAGCTTAGTCGGCAGGGGGTTACGGCGGGACCCGTGGAAACTGTTTTTT. Its translation: CASSLVGRGLRRDPWKLFF.

V is TRBV7-2 and J is TRBJ2-3; 13 bases match TRBD2. The CDR3 extends over 16 amino acids. CDR1 is SGHTA, CDR2 FQGNSA, per germline. The ends lost 3 bases at V and 6 bases at J; junction bases unmatched: 6. The CDR3 loop is CASSFFWTSGGDTQYF. DNA for the CDR3: TGTGCCAGCAGCTTCTTCTGGACTAGCGGGGGCGATACGCAGTATTTT.

This clone was seen at least ten times. This chain joins TRBV30 and TRBJ1-1; D is unclear. Deletions cut 8 bases from V and 1 base from J, with 8 bases between. The CDR3 has 11 amino acids. Germline CDR1 and CDR2: GTSNPN and SVGIG (reference sequence). This CDR3 is CAAERNTEAFF. The CDR3 DNA sequence: TGTGCCGCGGAGAGGAACACTGAAGCTTTCTTT.